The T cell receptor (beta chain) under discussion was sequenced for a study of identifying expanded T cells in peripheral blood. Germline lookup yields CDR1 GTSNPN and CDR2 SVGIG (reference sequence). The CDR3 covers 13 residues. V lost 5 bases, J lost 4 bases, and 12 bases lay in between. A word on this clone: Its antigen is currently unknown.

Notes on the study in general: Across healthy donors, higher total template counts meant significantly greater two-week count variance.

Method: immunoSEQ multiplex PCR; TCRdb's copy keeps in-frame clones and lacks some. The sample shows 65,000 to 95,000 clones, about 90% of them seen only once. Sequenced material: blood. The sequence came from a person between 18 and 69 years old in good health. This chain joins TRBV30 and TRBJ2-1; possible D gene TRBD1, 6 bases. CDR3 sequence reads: CAWSWGLYNEQFF. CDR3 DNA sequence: TGTGCCTGGTCTTGGGGGCTTTACAATGAGCAGTTCTTC.